Following are 13 T cell receptor beta chains from one sample sequenced in a study of T cell repertoires in cytomegalovirus infection. The antigens these receptors bind are not known. One entry per CDR3 protein results from TCRdb running MiXCR on the reads. The profile shows 450,000 to 600,000 distinct CDR3 sequences, under 45% of them singletons. Material: cultured PBMCs, obtained from culture after CMV antigen stimulation. All receptors derive from a human donor in good health (CMV status not recorded). Some clones in this sample may be carry-over from other donors' samples.

This clonotype has a handful of counts. The V gene is TRBV19, the J gene TRBJ1-5; tentatively, D is TRBD1 (5 bases). V lost 8 bases and J lost 2, with 13 bases in between. The CDR3 contains 14 residues. The germline V gene has CDR1 LNHDA and CDR2 SQIVND (reference sequence). In DNA, the CDR3 is TGTGCCAGTGGAGGGGATTGGGGCAATCAGCCCCAGCATTTT. It encodes CASGGDWGNQPQHF.

This clonotype was observed a few times. The genes are TRBV4-3 and TRBJ1-4; D remains ambiguous. The V and J ends lost 1 base and 11 bases respectively, with 11 bases between them. Germline V gene sequence: CDR1 LGHNA, CDR2 YSLEER. The CDR3 is 13 residues long. The CDR3 DNA reads as TGCGCCAGCAGCCAAGGACTCTTAGAGAAACTGTTTTTT. Residues: CASSQGLLEKLFF.

The chain links TRBV15 to TRBJ2-5; 7 bases agree with TRBD1. CDR1 and CDR2 from the germline V gene are LNHNV and YYDKDF (reference sequence). The CDR3 covers 14 residues. The trim removed 2 bases at V and 14 bases at J, leaving 14 bases unmatched. This CDR3 reads CATSRPQGVETNYF. CDR3 bases: TGTGCCACCAGCAGACCCCAGGGGGTAGAGACCAATTACTTC.

This clonotype was counted a few times. This chain links TRBV7-2 with TRBJ2-2, with D possibly matching TRBD1 (6 bases). This CDR3 spans 14 amino acids. The V gene's germline CDR1 is SGHTA and CDR2 FQGNSA. V was trimmed by 5 bases and J by 5 bases, leaving 12 bases between them. The CDR3 is CASSLTGSTGELFF. In DNA, the CDR3 is TGTGCCAGCAGCCTAACAGGGAGTACCGGGGAGCTGTTTTTT. Looking up the rest from reference TRBV7-2 and TRBJ2-2 gives the full variable domain: GAGVSQSPSNKVTEKGKDVELRCDPISGHTALYWYRQSLGQGLEFLIYFQGNSAPDKSGLPSDRFSAERTGGSVSTLTIQRTQQEDSAVYLCASSLTGSTGELFFGEGSRLTVL.

This sequence joins TRBV6-5 and TRBJ2-7; perhaps TRBD1 as D (6 bases). The germline CDR1 and CDR2 sequences are MNHEY and SVGAGI. Trimming removed 11 bases from V and 3 bases from J, with 14 bases in between. The CDR3 covers 12 residues. Written as DNA, the CDR3 is TGTGCCGCCAGGGGAATCTTCTACGAGCAGTACTTC. It codes for CAARGIFYEQYF.

This clonotype was detected a few times. CDR3: CSPRRSGSYEQYF. The CDR3 region has the DNA TGCAGTCCCCGGCGGTCCGGCTCCTACGAGCAGTACTTC. The rearrangement links TRBV20-1 to TRBJ2-7, with no clear D. The CDR3 spans 13 residues. Germline CDR1 is DFQATT and CDR2 is SNEGSKA (reference sequence). The germline V and J ends were trimmed by 8 bases and 0 bases, with 14 bases remaining between them.

This clonotype has ten or more counts. The chain has TRBV7-2 and TRBJ1-5; D call uncertain. Trimming left V 0 bases short and J 1 base short, with 10 bases between. This CDR3 is 16 amino acids long. Germline loops: CDR1 SGHTA, CDR2 FQGNSA. The CDR3 region has the DNA TGTGCCAGCAGCTTAGCCTCTGGTTTCAGCAATCAGCCCCAGCATTTT. Translating it yields CASSLASGFSNQPQHF.

There are a few counts of this clonotype. The V and J genes are TRBV6-2 or TRBV6-3 and TRBJ2-2; weak D call: TRBD1 (5 bases). Per the germline V gene, CDR1 is MNHEY and CDR2 is SVGEGT. V was cut by 8 bases and J by 6 bases, with 13 bases left in between. CDR3 length: 13 residues. The CDR3 spells CASLRDFSGELFF. The CDR3 coding sequence is TGTGCCAGCCTCAGGGATTTCTCCGGGGAGCTGTTTTTT.

V usage is TRBV3-1 and J usage is TRBJ2-5; 10 bases fit TRBD2. The CDR3 is made up of 14 amino acids. The trim removed 5 bases at V and 2 bases at J, leaving 2 bases unmatched. CDR1 and CDR2 (germline): LGHDT, YNNKEL (reference sequence). CDR3 DNA sequence: TGTGCCAGCAGCACGACTAGCGGGCAAGAGACCCAGTACTTC. Translated, it gives CASSTTSGQETQYF.

J is TRBJ1-5 and V is TRBV2; possibly TRBD1 for D (6 bases). In germline, CDR1 is SNHLY, CDR2 FYNNEI. CDR3 length: 15 amino acids. The germline V and J ends were trimmed by 2 bases and 5 bases, with 13 bases remaining between them. CDR3 sequence (DNA): TGTGCCAGCAGTGAACAGGGGAGGTCCCATCAGCCCCAGCATTTT. Its translation is CASSEQGRSHQPQHF.

This clonotype has just a few counts. The chain couples TRBV6-2 or TRBV6-3 to TRBJ1-3; D is unresolved. CDR3 size: 15 residues. Germline CDR1 is MNHEY and CDR2 is SVGEGT. Trimming took 0 bases from V and 2 from J, leaving 8 bases between them. This chain's CDR3 is CASSYSYGPGNTIYF. The DNA of the CDR3 is TGTGCCAGCAGTTACTCGTACGGTCCTGGAAACACCATATATTTT.

The chain uses TRBV18 and TRBJ2-2; possibly TRBD1 for D (5 bases). This CDR3 comprises 15 residues. Per germline, CDR1 KGHSH and CDR2 LQKENI. Trimming took 3 bases from V and 2 from J, leaving 10 bases between them. The DNA for the CDR3 is TGTGCCAGCTCACCCTTCAGGGTTAACACCGGGGAGCTGTTTTTT. This codes for CASSPFRVNTGELFF.

This clonotype was recorded a few times. The chain has TRBV4-3 and TRBJ2-2; tentative D call: TRBD2 (6 bases). Germline CDR1 and CDR2: LGHNA and YSLEER. V was trimmed by 4 bases and J by 6 bases, leaving 12 bases between them. The CDR3 runs to 14 residues. The CDR3 bases are TGCGCCAGCAGCCTAACCTCGGGGGCCGGGGAGCTGTTTTTT. It yields the protein CASSLTSGAGELFF.